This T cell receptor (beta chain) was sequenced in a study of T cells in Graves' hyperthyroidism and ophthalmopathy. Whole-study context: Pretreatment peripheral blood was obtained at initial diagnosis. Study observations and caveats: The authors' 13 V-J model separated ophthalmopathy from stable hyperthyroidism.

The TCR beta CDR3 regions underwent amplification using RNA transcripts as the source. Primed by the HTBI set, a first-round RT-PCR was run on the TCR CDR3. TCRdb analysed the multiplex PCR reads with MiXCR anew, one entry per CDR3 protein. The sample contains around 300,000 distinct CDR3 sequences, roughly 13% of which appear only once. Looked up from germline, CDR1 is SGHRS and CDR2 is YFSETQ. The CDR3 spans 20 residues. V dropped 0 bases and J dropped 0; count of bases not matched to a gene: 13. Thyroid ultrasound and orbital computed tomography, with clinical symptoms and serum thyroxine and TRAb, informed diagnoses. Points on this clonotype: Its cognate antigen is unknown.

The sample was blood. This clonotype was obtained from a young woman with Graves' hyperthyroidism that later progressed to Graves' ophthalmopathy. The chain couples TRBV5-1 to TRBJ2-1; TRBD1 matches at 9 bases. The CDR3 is CASSLAATGGKGSSYNEQFF. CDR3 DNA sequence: TGCGCCAGCAGCTTGGCCGCGACAGGGGGGAAGGGAAGCTCCTACAATGAGCAGTTCTTC.